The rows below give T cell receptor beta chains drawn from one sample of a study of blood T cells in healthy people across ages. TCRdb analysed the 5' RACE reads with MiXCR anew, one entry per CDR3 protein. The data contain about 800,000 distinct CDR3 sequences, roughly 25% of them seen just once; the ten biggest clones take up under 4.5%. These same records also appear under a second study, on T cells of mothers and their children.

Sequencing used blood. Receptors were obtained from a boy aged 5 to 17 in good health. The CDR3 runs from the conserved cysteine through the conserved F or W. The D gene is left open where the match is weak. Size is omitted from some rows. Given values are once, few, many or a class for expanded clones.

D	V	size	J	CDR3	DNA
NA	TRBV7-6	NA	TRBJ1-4	CASSSGVWEKLFF	TGTGCCAGCAGCTCCGGGGTTTGGGAAAAACTGTTTTTT
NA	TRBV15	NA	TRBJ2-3	CATSRDAADTQYF	TGTGCCACCAGCAGAGATGCGGCAGATACGCAGTATTTT
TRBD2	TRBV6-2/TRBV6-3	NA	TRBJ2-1	CASSYSETSTYNEQFF	TGTGCCAGCAGTTACTCGGAGACTAGCACCTACAATGAGCAGTTCTTC
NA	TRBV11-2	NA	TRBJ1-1	CASSLTGWDTEAFF	TGTGCCAGCAGCCTAACAGGGTGGGACACTGAAGCTTTCTTT
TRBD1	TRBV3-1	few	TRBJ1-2	CASSLLGAGTVGYTF	TGTGCCAGCAGCTTATTAGGGGCAGGGACAGTTGGCTACACCTTC
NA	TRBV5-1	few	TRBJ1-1	CASRQADSYEAFF	TGCGCCAGCAGGCAGGCAGACAGCTATGAAGCTTTCTTT
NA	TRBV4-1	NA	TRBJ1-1	CASSQGWGGISTEAFF	TGCGCCAGCAGCCAAGGATGGGGAGGAATCAGCACTGAAGCTTTCTTT
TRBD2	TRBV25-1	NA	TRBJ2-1	CASSNSGTSDEQFF	TGTGCCAGCAGTAACTCCGGGACTAGTGATGAGCAGTTCTTC
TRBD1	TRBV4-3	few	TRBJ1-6	CASSHGQGVNSPLHF	TGCGCCAGCAGCCACGGACAGGGAGTGAATTCACCCCTCCACTTT
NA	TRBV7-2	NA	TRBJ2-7	CASSLGLAYYEQYF	TGTGCCAGCAGCTTGGGTCTAGCGTACTACGAGCAGTACTTC
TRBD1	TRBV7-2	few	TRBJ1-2	CASSLARTGLMRGYTF	TGTGCCAGCAGCTTAGCGCGGACAGGCCTTATGAGGGGCTACACCTTC
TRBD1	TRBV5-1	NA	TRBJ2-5	CASSLLETGKETQYF	TGCGCCAGCAGCTTGCTAGAGACAGGGAAAGAGACCCAGTACTTC
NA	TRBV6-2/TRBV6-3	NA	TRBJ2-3	CASSYLRGTQYF	TGTGCCAGCAGTTACCTGAGGGGGACGCAGTATTTT
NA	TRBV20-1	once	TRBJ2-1	CSAANPQVGSPEQFF	TGCAGTGCTGCCAATCCGCAAGTGGGGTCTCCTGAGCAGTTCTTC
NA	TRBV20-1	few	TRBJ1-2	CSARFGVGIYGYTF	TGCAGTGCTAGATTTGGGGTTGGGATCTATGGCTACACCTTC
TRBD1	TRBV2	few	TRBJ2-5	CASTHPGQQETQYF	TGTGCCAGCACCCACCCGGGACAGCAAGAGACCCAGTACTTC
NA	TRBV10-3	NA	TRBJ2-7	CAISESSWDTYEQYF	TGTGCCATCAGTGAGTCGTCCTGGGATACCTACGAGCAGTACTTC
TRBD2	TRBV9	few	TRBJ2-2	CASSVGLAEVTGELFF	TGTGCCAGCAGCGTAGGGCTAGCGGAGGTCACCGGGGAGCTGTTTTTT
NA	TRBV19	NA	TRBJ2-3	CASSLWTTDTQYF	TGTGCCAGTAGTTTGTGGACAACTGATACGCAGTATTTT
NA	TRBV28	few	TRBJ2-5	CASSLVSMQETQYF	TGTGCCAGCAGTTTAGTCAGCATGCAAGAGACCCAGTACTTC
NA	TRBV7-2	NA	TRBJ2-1	CASSRLAPVGEQFF	TGTGCCAGCAGCCGCCTGGCGCCGGTTGGAGAGCAGTTCTTC
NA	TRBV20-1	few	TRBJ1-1	CSAFGGKLEAFF	TGCAGCGCCTTCGGGGGAAAGTTAGAGGCTTTCTTT
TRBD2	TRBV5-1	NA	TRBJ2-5	CTSSLSPAGFAETQYF	TGCACCAGCAGCTTGTCTCCAGCGGGGTTTGCGGAGACCCAGTACTTC
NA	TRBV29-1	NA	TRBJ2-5	CSAPDERQETQYF	TGCAGCGCCCCGGATGAGCGGCAAGAGACCCAGTACTTC
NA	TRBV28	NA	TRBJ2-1	CASSFRGFYNEQFF	TGTGCCAGCAGTTTCAGGGGATTCTACAATGAGCAGTTCTTC
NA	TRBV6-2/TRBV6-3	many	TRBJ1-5	CASRQDSNQPQHF	TGTGCCAGCAGACAGGATAGCAATCAGCCCCAGCATTTT
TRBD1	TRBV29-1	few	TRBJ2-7	CSVERGLNEQYF	TGCAGCGTTGAGAGGGGGCTCAACGAGCAGTACTTC
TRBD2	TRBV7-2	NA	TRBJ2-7	CASSRQMTSFEQYF	TGTGCCAGCAGCAGACAGATGACTAGCTTCGAGCAGTACTTC
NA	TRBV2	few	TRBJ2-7	CASSETPLGEQYF	TGTGCCAGCAGTGAAACCCCATTGGGGGAGCAGTACTTC